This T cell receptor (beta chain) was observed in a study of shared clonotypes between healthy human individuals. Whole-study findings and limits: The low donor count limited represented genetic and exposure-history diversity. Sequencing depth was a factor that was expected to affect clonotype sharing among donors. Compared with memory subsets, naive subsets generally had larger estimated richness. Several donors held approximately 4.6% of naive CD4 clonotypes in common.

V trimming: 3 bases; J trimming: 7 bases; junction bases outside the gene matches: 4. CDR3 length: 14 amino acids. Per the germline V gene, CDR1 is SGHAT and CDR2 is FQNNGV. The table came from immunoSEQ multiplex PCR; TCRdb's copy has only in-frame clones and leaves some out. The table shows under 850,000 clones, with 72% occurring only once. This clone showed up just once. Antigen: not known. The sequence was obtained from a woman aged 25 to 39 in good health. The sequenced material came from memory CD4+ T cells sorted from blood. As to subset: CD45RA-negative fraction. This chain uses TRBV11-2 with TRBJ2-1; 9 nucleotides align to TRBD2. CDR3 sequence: CASSFAGGGNEQFF. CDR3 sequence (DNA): TGTGCCAGCAGCTTTGCGGGAGGGGGGAATGAGCAGTTCTTC.